The 11 T cell receptor beta chains below all came from one sample that was sequenced in a study of blood T cells in healthy people across ages (dated by TCRdb to about 2015). Libraries were prepared through 5' RACE. Instrument used: Illumina HiSeq 2500. A second PCR of roughly 7 to 11 cycles was performed with a sample-barcoded 5' primer and a J-beta primer mix. TCRdb ran its own pipeline on the public reads, namely fastp trimming at Q25 and MiXCR clone calling, and kept in-frame beta chains. Merged by CDR3 protein, the rows form single entries marked with the most common genes and DNA. The sample contains 650,000 to 900,000 distinct CDR3 sequences, approximately 65% of them found a single time. About 30% of the sample is taken by the ten largest. The sequencing input was blood. Every receptor here comes from a man aged 25 to 40 in good health.

The chain couples TRBV2 to TRBJ2-7, with D tentatively TRBD1 (5 bases). V was shortened by 4 bases and J by 0 bases, with 13 bases between the two germline ends. Germline values: CDR1 SNHLY, CDR2 FYNNEI. The CDR3 consists of 15 residues. The CDR3 loop reads CASSAKGRPSYEQYF. CDR3 coding DNA: TGTGCCAGCAGTGCAAAGGGGCGGCCCTCCTACGAGCAGTACTTC.

This clonotype was seen a few times. The chain recombines TRBV20-1 with TRBJ2-1; 10 bases agree with TRBD2. Per germline, CDR1 DFQATT and CDR2 SNEGSKA (reference sequence). The CDR3 spans 15 residues. With V trimmed by 0 bases and J by 7 bases, 6 bases remained unmatched. DNA for the CDR3: TGCAGTGCTAGAGATCCCAAGCGGGGGGGAAATGAGCAGTTCTTC. Translating it yields CSARDPKRGGNEQFF.

This clonotype showed up just a few times. The CDR3 here is CSARDTPSGAYEQYF. DNA for the CDR3: TGCAGTGCTAGAGATACTCCCTCAGGGGCATACGAGCAGTACTTC. The V gene is TRBV20-1, the J gene TRBJ2-7, with TRBD1 as a possible D gene (6 bases). Germline V gives CDR1 DFQATT, CDR2 SNEGSKA (reference sequence). Trimming cost V 0 bases and J 4 bases, with 16 bases left between them. The CDR3 is made up of 15 amino acids.

This chain links TRBV6-2 or TRBV6-3 with TRBJ1-5, with 8 bases aligning to TRBD1. The junction had 8 bases not matched to a gene; V was cut back by 2 bases and J by 5 bases. Germline loops: CDR1 MNHEY, CDR2 SVGEGT. CDR3 length equals 16 residues. CDR3 region: CASSYAGTGYHQPQHF. The DNA for the CDR3 is TGTGCCAGCAGTTACGCCGGGACAGGCTACCATCAGCCCCAGCATTTT.

V is TRBV20-1 and J is TRBJ2-7, with TRBD2 matching over 7 bases. The CDR3 totals 13 residues. The J segment lost 3 bases and the V segment lost 6 bases, leaving 8 bases of the junction unmatched. Germline CDR1 and CDR2: DFQATT and SNEGSKA (reference sequence). CDR3 sequence (DNA): TGCAGTGCCGAGGGAGGGGATTTCTACGAGCAGTACTTC. Translated, it gives CSAEGGDFYEQYF.

The sample holds a few counts of this clonotype. The chain links TRBV29-1 to TRBJ1-2, with TRBD1 matching 8 bases. This CDR3 has 12 amino acids. The V and J ends lost 4 bases and 2 bases, in that order; junction bases with no gene match: 0. From germline, CDR1 is SQVTM and CDR2 ANQGSEA. The CDR3, as DNA: TGCAGCGTTGGGACAGGGAACTATGGCTACACCTTC. Protein product: CSVGTGNYGYTF. The full variable domain, with the rest looked up from reference TRBV29-1 and TRBJ1-2, is SAVISQKPSRDICQRGTSLTIQCQVDSQVTMMFWYRQQPGQSLTLIATANQGSEATYESGFVIDKFPISRPNLTFSTLTVSNMSPEDSSIYLCSVGTGNYGYTFGSGTRLTVV.

V gene TRBV20-1 combines with J gene TRBJ2-5; 10 positions agree with TRBD1. The V and J ends lost 2 bases and 11 bases, in that order; junction bases with no gene match: 11. This CDR3 is built from 14 residues. Germline-derived CDR1 and CDR2 are DFQATT and SNEGSKA (reference sequence). This CDR3 reads CSARFRDRGGEQYF. CDR3 nucleotides: TGCAGTGCTAGATTCCGGGACAGGGGTGGTGAGCAGTACTTC.

This clonotype appeared a few times. The genes are TRBV13 and TRBJ2-7, with 8 bases that match TRBD1. With V trimmed by 0 bases and J by 3 bases, 7 bases remained unmatched. Germline assignment: CDR1 PRHDT and CDR2 FYEKMQ (reference sequence). This CDR3 is 16 amino acids long. DNA of the CDR3: TGTGCCAGCAGCTTAGGCCGGGGCAGGGGGCTCTACGAGCAGTACTTC. This translates into CASSLGRGRGLYEQYF.

The chain uses TRBV7-2 and TRBJ1-2; TRBD1 aligns across 10 bases. Looked up from germline, CDR1 is SGHTA and CDR2 is FQGNSA. V lost 1 base, J lost 6 bases, and 8 bases stayed unmatched. The CDR3 is 16 residues long. CDR3 region: CASSLVGGQGNNGYTF. The CDR3 region has the DNA TGTGCCAGCAGCTTAGTGGGGGGACAGGGGAACAATGGCTACACCTTC.

The chain is built from TRBV12-3 or TRBV12-4 and TRBJ2-4; 7 positions match TRBD2. The J call may be faulty, since TRBJ2-7 better matches the DNA end. The CDR3 is made up of 16 amino acids. CDR3 nucleotide sequence: TGTGCCAGCAGCCCCGGGACTACCTTCCTCGGCTACGAGCAGTACTTC. It is translated as CASSPGTTFLGYEQYF.

The chain couples TRBV20-1 to TRBJ2-1, with 10 bases identical to TRBD2. After removal of 0 bases from V and 9 bases from J, the junction contained 11 bases not matched to a gene. The CDR3 spans 16 residues. CDR1 DFQATT and CDR2 SNEGSKA come from the germline V gene (reference sequence). The CDR3 nucleotides read TGCAGTGCTAGAGATTCTGCGGTAGCGGGGGGCCCTGAGCAGTTCTTC. It specifies CSARDSAVAGGPEQFF.